The subject of this entry is one TCR beta chain. What it binds is not known. This table comes from immunoSEQ multiplex PCR, and its TCRdb copy is limited to in-frame clones, with some not included. The table shows about 92,000 clones, with about 90% occurring only once. From germline, CDR1 is MNHEY and CDR2 SVGEGT. The germline V and J ends were trimmed by 5 bases and 6 bases, with 16 bases remaining between them. This CDR3 spans 14 amino acids. This specimen belongs to a study of T cell responses to AZD1222 COVID-19 vaccine. General study points: Compared with day 0, the breadth and depth of the Spike-specific TCR repertoire rose significantly after two doses of AZD1222. Unmutated variant regions reportedly attract nearly half of all spike-specific TCRs.

This sequence joins TRBV6-2 or TRBV6-3 and TRBJ1-2; no reliable D call. This specimen consisted of peripheral blood, obtained on day 0 of AZD1222 vaccination. The receptor was derived from an adult in good health. CDR3 loop: CASSPPGFNDGYTF. In DNA, the CDR3 is TGTGCCAGCAGTCCCCCGGGGTTTAATGATGGCTACACCTTC.